Each of the 15 T cell receptor beta chains below was sequenced from the same sample in a study of radiation and T cells in renal cell carcinoma. Generated by immunoSEQ multiplex PCR, the TCRdb table keeps only in-frame clones and is missing some. The sample carries about 130,000 clones, around nine tenths recorded once. The time point denotes: baseline pretreatment blood. Treatment specified: 15 Gy SBRT to primary tumor, nephrectomy 4 weeks later. Sequenced material: blood, taken from a patient whose treatment included radiotherapy and nephrectomy. The source of these receptors is a woman aged 45-65 years with renal cell carcinoma.

The V gene is TRBV11-2, the J gene TRBJ2-7, with D possibly being TRBD1 (6 bases). The CDR3 runs to 14 residues. V dropped 5 bases and J dropped 2 bases, with 13 bases sitting between them. Per the germline V gene, CDR1 is SGHAT and CDR2 is FQNNGV. DNA for the CDR3: TGTGCCAGCAGCCCCCGACAGGCTCCCTACGAGCAGTACTTC. It yields the protein CASSPRQAPYEQYF.

This chain uses TRBV5-1 with TRBJ2-2, with TRBD2 matching 10 bases. CDR1 SGHRS and CDR2 YFSETQ come from the germline V gene. The CDR3 covers 16 residues. Trimming removed 2 bases from V and 5 bases from J; junction bases left unmatched: 6. The DNA for the CDR3 is TGCGCCAGCAGCTTAACTAGCGGGGTAGGAACCGGGGAGCTGTTTTTT. Protein sequence: CASSLTSGVGTGELFF.

CDR3 in amino acids: CASSITSGGAFEQFF. The CDR3 region has the DNA TGCGCCAGCAGCATAACTAGCGGGGGGGCCTTTGAGCAGTTCTTC. V is TRBV5-1 and J is TRBJ2-1; 13 nucleotides match TRBD2. Per the germline V gene, CDR1 is SGHRS and CDR2 is YFSETQ. J lost 9 bases, V lost 4 bases, and 7 bases had no gene match. This CDR3 is built from 15 residues.

Worth noting for this clone: Distinct nucleotide sequences in the sample also encode this CDR3. This CDR3 reads CASSQDRDQPQHF. CDR3 DNA: TGCGCCAGCAGCCAAGACAGGGATCAGCCCCAGCATTTT. The rearrangement uses TRBV4-3 and TRBJ1-5, with D perhaps TRBD1 (5 bases). V gave up 0 bases and J gave up 5 bases, with 5 bases separating them. Looked up from germline, CDR1 is LGHNA and CDR2 is YSLEER. There are 13 residues in the CDR3.

The rearrangement links TRBV19 to TRBJ1-6, with D perhaps matching TRBD1 (6 bases). CDR1 LNHDA and CDR2 SQIVND come from the germline V gene (reference sequence). Trimming left V 7 bases short and J 6 bases short, with 16 bases between. The CDR3 consists of 15 residues. CDR3 protein: CASTQAGHLNSPLHF. The CDR3 DNA sequence: TGTGCCAGTACCCAGGCGGGACATCTTAATTCACCCCTCCACTTT. Looking up the rest from reference TRBV19 and TRBJ1-6 gives the full variable domain: DGGITQSPKYLFRKEGQNVTLSCEQNLNHDAMYWYRQDPGQGLRLIYYSQIVNDFQKGDIAEGYSVSREKKESFPLTVTSAQKNPTAFYLCASTQAGHLNSPLHFGNGTRLTVT.

V gene TRBV27 combines with J gene TRBJ2-7; 8 positions agree with TRBD2. J gave up 2 bases and V 1 base, and 4 bases lay outside the gene matches. CDR3 length: 15 residues. Germline assignment: CDR1 MNHEY and CDR2 SMNVEV (reference sequence). CDR3: CASSLYRGGPYEQYF. CDR3 sequence (DNA): TGTGCCAGCAGTTTATATCGGGGGGGCCCCTACGAGCAGTACTTC.

This chain uses TRBV2 with TRBJ1-5, with 7 bases identical to TRBD1. CDR1 and CDR2 (germline): SNHLY, FYNNEI. There are 16 residues in the CDR3. V trimming: 7 bases; J trimming: 4 bases; junction bases outside the gene matches: 13. The CDR3 region has the DNA TGTGCCAGCACTAGACTACCGGGACAGCCTAATCAGCCCCAGCATTTT. This codes for CASTRLPGQPNQPQHF.

The gene calls are TRBV2 and TRBJ2-7; D not certain. V shed 3 bases and J shed 0 bases, with 15 bases lying between them. The CDR3 is made up of 16 amino acids. Germline V gene data show CDR1 as SNHLY and CDR2 as FYNNEI. CDR3 in DNA: TGTGCCAGCAGTGATGGATACGGAGTTCTCTCCTACGAGCAGTACTTC. Protein product: CASSDGYGVLSYEQYF.

This chain links TRBV5-1 with TRBJ2-2; tentatively, D is TRBD1 (6 bases). This CDR3 comprises 16 residues. Between the trimmed V and J ends, which lost 0 bases and 4 bases, there was a span of 13 bases. Germline CDR1 reads SGHRS; CDR2 reads YFSETQ. The CDR3 spells CASSLVESRGTGELFF. The CDR3 DNA reads TGCGCCAGCAGCTTGGTGGAATCCAGGGGCACCGGGGAGCTGTTTTTT.

Here the CDR3 DNA reads TGTGCCAGCAGCTATAGCACAGATACGCAGTATTTT. Translation: CASSYSTDTQYF. V usage is TRBV5-4 and J usage is TRBJ2-3, with D hard to call. The CDR3 length is 12 residues. The germline V and J ends were trimmed by 3 bases and 0 bases, with 2 bases remaining between them. Germline values: CDR1 SGHNT, CDR2 YYREEE (reference sequence).

J is TRBJ1-2 and V is TRBV5-6; D is unclear. CDR1 and CDR2 from the germline V gene are SGHDT and YYEEEE. CDR3 length: 17 amino acids. The V gene lost 2 bases and the J gene lost 4 bases, with 21 bases spanning the gap. CDR3 nucleotides: TGTGCCAGCAGCTTAAGTTGGGCGGCAGCCTCCTCCTATGGCTACACCTTC. This sequence encodes CASSLSWAAASSYGYTF.

This clone was seen only once. The rearrangement links TRBV18 to TRBJ1-5; a possible D gene is TRBD1 (5 bases). The ends were cut back, 2 bases at V and 7 bases at J, with 6 bases in the middle. This CDR3 is built from 12 residues. The germline CDR1 and CDR2 sequences are KGHSH and LQKENI. CDR3 region: CASSPGDQPQHF. CDR3 nucleotides: TGTGCCAGCTCACCAGGGGACCAGCCCCAGCATTTT. The complete variable domain, with remaining parts taken from reference TRBV18 and TRBJ1-5, reads NAGVMQNPRHLVRRRGQEARLRCSPMKGHSHVYWYRQLPEEGLKFMVYLQKENIIDESGMPKERFSAEFPKEGPSILRIQQVVRGDSAAYFCASSPGDQPQHFGDGTRLSIL.

V usage is TRBV25-1 and J usage is TRBJ2-7; possibly TRBD1 for D (5 bases). With 2 bases removed from V and 4 bases from J, the gap between germline ends came to 15 bases. CDR1 MGHDK and CDR2 SYGVNS come from the germline V gene. The CDR3 is 15 residues long. This CDR3 reads CASSELGEASYEQYF. DNA of the CDR3: TGTGCCAGCAGTGAACTAGGGGAAGCTTCTTACGAGCAGTACTTC.

V is TRBV7-9 and J is TRBJ2-5; perhaps TRBD1 as D (5 bases). The CDR3 is 15 amino acids. Trimming removed 1 base from V and 1 base from J, with 10 bases in between. Germline assignment: CDR1 SEHNR and CDR2 FQNEAQ (reference sequence). The CDR3 region is CASSLGMGPQETQYF. CDR3 in DNA: TGTGCCAGCAGCTTAGGCATGGGGCCCCAAGAGACCCAGTACTTC.

This sequence joins TRBV4-1 and TRBJ2-5; D might be TRBD1 or TRBD2, each matching 5 bases. Germline values: CDR1 MGHRA, CDR2 YSYEKL. V was shortened by 4 bases and J by 2 bases, with 11 bases between the two germline ends. The CDR3 runs 14 residues. The CDR3 reads CASSRGTVQETQYF. The CDR3, as DNA: TGCGCCAGCAGCCGGGGGACGGTACAAGAGACCCAGTACTTC.